This TCR beta chain was captured by sequencing in a study of CD8 T cells in ankylosing spondylitis (dated by TCRdb to 2016 to 2017). For context, the study as a whole: The study profiled T cell receptor beta repertoires in healthy donors and ankylosing spondylitis patients to find disease-linked TCR variants. In total, the full study cohort was made up of 100 to 140 healthy donors and 25 ankylosing spondylitis patients. Peripheral blood was sampled, and synovial fluid was additionally collected from ankylosing spondylitis patients. The paper as a whole reports these results and caveats: Some motif variants were previously reported in synovial fluid and blood of reactive arthritis patients, suggesting common disease-initiation mechanisms. Blood from ankylosing spondylitis patients appeared to be characterized by a TCR beta motif made up of seven or eight highly homologous amino acid variants. The disease-linked clones showed a CD8+ phenotype and occurred at relatively low frequencies in peripheral blood. Significant enrichment of the disease-linked clones was reported in matched synovial fluid samples from ankylosing spondylitis patients.

In this sample, this clonotype turned up many times. The clone's antigen remains unknown. Base qualities were left out, and no much larger clone turns up one base away. As encoded in the germline V gene, CDR1 is KGHSH while CDR2 is LQKENI. Taken from cysteine to phenylalanine, the CDR3 has 13 residues. Only the CDR3 part of the read is kept: 39 bases, read in frame from the first base. A distance of 12 bases separates the germline ends of V and J, which lose 5 bases and 6 bases respectively. Sequencing relied on an Illumina HiSeq 2500. Quantitative 5'-RACE with molecular barcodes was used to prepare TCR beta libraries. In the authors' own workflow: Disease-linked TCR variants were identified with a new computational method built on a probabilistic model of VDJ rearrangement. TCRdb handled the public reads itself, with Q25 trimming in fastp and clone calling in MiXCR, and kept productive beta chains. Each entry is one CDR3 protein sequence, shown with its most common DNA and genes. The V and J calls were not made by the authors but by TCRdb's processing. For this sample the table gives about 170,000 distinct CDR3 sequences, of which about 18% were detected only once. In total, the top ten clones hold roughly 7.7% of the sample.

The chain employs TRBV18 and TRBJ2-3, with a tentative D gene TRBD2 over 6 matching bases. Material: blood, either unsorted or a sorted T cell fraction (not recorded which). This TCR derives from a male donor with ankylosing spondylitis or in good health (not recorded which). CDR3 loop: CASSYRESDTQYF. The nucleotides are TGTGCCAGCTCATACCGGGAGTCGGATACGCAGTATTTT.